This T cell receptor beta chain was retrieved from a study of blood T cell repertoires in COVID-19. Whole-study context: Specimens from acute and convalescent COVID-19 originated in the United States, Italy and Spain. The cDNA or gDNA used as material had been derived from T cells, B-cell-depleted T cells, or PBMCs.

Original analysis: Amplifying reference gene primers gave estimates of nucleated cell counts. Method: immunoSEQ multiplex PCR; TCRdb's copy keeps in-frame clones and lacks some. Clone size and the V and J calls come from that table; the DNA yielded D and trimming. The profile shows about 140,000 clones, more than 70% of them singletons. The germline V gene has CDR1 MNHEY and CDR2 SVGAGI. CDR3 length equals 13 residues. V lost 4 bases and J lost 6, with 12 bases in between. Sequencing used peripheral blood. The source is a woman in her fifties or sixties with acute or convalescent COVID-19. This sequence joins TRBV6-5 and TRBJ1-2, with D perhaps matching TRBD1 (6 bases). CDR3 nucleotides: TGTGCCAGCAGTTCACAGGGCGAGGATGGCTACACCTTC. It encodes CASSSQGEDGYTF.